These 14 T cell receptor beta chains were sequenced from one sample in a study of CD8 T cells in ankylosing spondylitis. A single record per CDR3 protein comes from TCRdb applying MiXCR to the 5' RACE reads. This sample carries about 35,000 distinct CDR3 sequences, roughly 3.1% of them seen once, and the ten largest clones take under 3.5%. The sample consisted of blood, either unsorted or a sorted T cell fraction (not recorded which). The receptors stem from a male donor with ankylosing spondylitis or in good health (not recorded which).

Many counts were recorded for this clonotype. The gene calls are TRBV9 and TRBJ2-1; 8 bases agree with TRBD1. The CDR3 sequence is 15 residues long. The germline gives CDR1 SGDLS, CDR2 YYNGEE. With 4 bases clipped from V and 5 bases from J, the junction kept 8 bases outside the gene matches. The CDR3 here is CASSPRQGTNNEQFF. Written as DNA, the CDR3 is TGTGCCAGCAGCCCCCGACAGGGGACCAACAATGAGCAGTTCTTC.

The sample holds many counts of this clonotype. V usage is TRBV9 and J usage is TRBJ2-2; 7 bases map to TRBD2. Germline V gives CDR1 SGDLS, CDR2 YYNGEE. The CDR3 length is 15 residues. V gave up 2 bases and J gave up 3 bases; unmatched junction bases: 4. In DNA form, the CDR3 reads TGTGCCAGCAGCGTCCTCAGCGGGGACACCGGGGAGCTGTTTTTT. It specifies CASSVLSGDTGELFF.

This clonotype appeared many times. This chain links TRBV9 with TRBJ2-2; D is perhaps TRBD2 (5 bases). CDR3 length equals 16 residues. V gave up 0 bases and J gave up 1 base, with 10 bases separating them. Germline loops: CDR1 SGDLS, CDR2 YYNGEE. The CDR3 loop is CASSVAPGLNTGELFF. The CDR3 bases are TGTGCCAGCAGCGTAGCCCCGGGGTTGAACACCGGGGAGCTGTTTTTT.

This clonotype was observed many times. The V gene is TRBV9, the J gene TRBJ1-3, with a weak D call TRBD1 (6 bases). The CDR3 is 15 amino acids. CDR1 and CDR2 (germline): SGDLS, YYNGEE. V dropped 0 bases and J dropped 2 bases, with 9 bases sitting between them. In nucleotides, the CDR3 is TGTGCCAGCAGCGTAGATGGACAGACTGGAAACACCATATATTTT. Amino acids: CASSVDGQTGNTIYF.

This clonotype occurred a few times. The rearrangement uses TRBV9 and TRBJ2-5, with 8 bases aligning to TRBD1. CDR3 size: 14 residues. The V gene end was trimmed by 3 bases and the J gene end by 5 bases; junction bases not matched to a gene: 6. CDR1 is SGDLS and CDR2 is YYNGEE in the germline V gene. CDR3 sequence (DNA): TGTGCCAGCAGCGCACGGACAGGGCGGGAGACCCAGTACTTC. Its protein is CASSARTGRETQYF.

At least ten counts were recorded for this clonotype. This chain uses TRBV9 with TRBJ2-7, with TRBD1 matching over 7 bases. CDR1 is SGDLS, CDR2 YYNGEE, per germline. This CDR3 contains 14 residues. Unmatched junction bases numbered 6, after V lost 0 bases and J lost 6 bases. The CDR3 region is CASSVAPTGSEQYV. CDR3 DNA: TGTGCCAGCAGCGTAGCTCCGACAGGGTCCGAGCAGTACGTC.

By share, this clonotype ranks as medium-sized. The chain joins TRBV9 to TRBJ2-1, with 8 positions matching TRBD2. The CDR3 consists of 14 residues. Germline V gives CDR1 SGDLS, CDR2 YYNGEE. V lost 3 bases, J lost 4 bases, and 3 bases stayed unmatched. CDR3 nucleotides: TGTGCCAGCAGCGAGGGGACTAGGTACAATGAGCAGTTCTTC. As protein: CASSEGTRYNEQFF. Together with reference TRBV9 and TRBJ2-1, the CDR3 gives the full variable domain: DSGVTQTPKHLITATGQRVTLRCSPRSGDLSVYWYQQSLDQGLQFLIQYYNGEERAKGNILERFSAQQFPDLHSELNLSSLELGDSALYFCASSEGTRYNEQFFGPGTRLTVL.

The sample holds many counts of this clonotype. The chain links TRBV9 to TRBJ1-6; D not resolved. The CDR3 totals 15 residues. Trimming removed 0 bases from V and 5 bases from J, with 9 bases in between. Germline V gene lookup returns CDR1 SGDLS and CDR2 YYNGEE. CDR3 protein: CASSVDRGDNSPLHF. In DNA, the CDR3 is TGTGCCAGCAGCGTAGACCGAGGAGATAATTCACCCCTCCACTTT.

This clonotype appeared many times. The chain couples TRBV9 to TRBJ2-3; 7 positions agree with TRBD2. The length of the CDR3 is 16 residues. The germline CDR1 and CDR2 sequences are SGDLS and YYNGEE. V shed 0 bases and J 1 base; nucleotides not matched to a gene: 5. For the CDR3, the DNA is TGTGCCAGCAGCGTAGATGCCAGCGGGGGCACAGATACGCAGTATTTT. Translating gives CASSVDASGGTDTQYF.

The sample holds many counts of this clonotype. The chain is built from TRBV9 and TRBJ2-5, with D uncertain. V shed 7 bases and J shed 1 base, with 8 bases lying between them. The CDR3 spans 12 residues. Germline values: CDR1 SGDLS, CDR2 YYNGEE. Here the CDR3 DNA reads TGTGCCAGCGCGTCAGCCCAAGAGACCCAGTACTTC. Translating gives CASASAQETQYF. The full variable domain, rest sourced from reference TRBV9 and TRBJ2-5, is DSGVTQTPKHLITATGQRVTLRCSPRSGDLSVYWYQQSLDQGLQFLIQYYNGEERAKGNILERFSAQQFPDLHSELNLSSLELGDSALYFCASASAQETQYFGPGTRLLVL.

This clonotype occurred many times. V usage is TRBV9 and J usage is TRBJ2-3; possibly TRBD1 or TRBD2 for D (6 bases each). V was pared by 2 bases and J by 5 bases, with 12 bases between. CDR1 and CDR2 (germline): SGDLS, YYNGEE. The CDR3 has 14 amino acids. CDR3 DNA sequence: TGTGCCAGCAGCGTCGACAGGCGGGAAGATACGCAGTATTTT. Protein product: CASSVDRREDTQYF.

This clonotype was seen repeatedly, ten times or more. The gene calls are TRBV9 and TRBJ2-2; D is tentatively TRBD1 or TRBD2 (6 bases each). V was cut by 5 bases and J by 0 bases, with 11 bases left in between. The CDR3 is 15 amino acids. Looked up from germline, CDR1 is SGDLS and CDR2 is YYNGEE. The CDR3 DNA reads as TGTGCCAGCAGTGGGGGGCACCCGAACACCGGGGAGCTGTTTTTT. Amino acid sequence: CASSGGHPNTGELFF. The full variable domain, rest sourced from reference TRBV9 and TRBJ2-2, is DSGVTQTPKHLITATGQRVTLRCSPRSGDLSVYWYQQSLDQGLQFLIQYYNGEERAKGNILERFSAQQFPDLHSELNLSSLELGDSALYFCASSGGHPNTGELFFGEGSRLTVL.

The sample holds many counts of this clonotype. This sequence joins TRBV9 and TRBJ1-6; D unresolved. This CDR3 comprises 13 residues. CDR1 and CDR2 from the germline V gene are SGDLS and YYNGEE. The V end lost 1 base, the J end lost 8 bases, and 7 bases lay between the germline ends. The CDR3: CASSVFEYSPLHF. The DNA of the CDR3 is TGTGCCAGCAGCGTATTCGAATATTCACCCCTCCACTTT. The full variable domain, its missing parts supplied by reference TRBV9 and TRBJ1-6, is DSGVTQTPKHLITATGQRVTLRCSPRSGDLSVYWYQQSLDQGLQFLIQYYNGEERAKGNILERFSAQQFPDLHSELNLSSLELGDSALYFCASSVFEYSPLHFGNGTRLTVT.

In its sample, this clonotype was seen many times. This chain links TRBV7-9 with TRBJ1-1; 7 positions agree with TRBD1. The CDR3 length is 14 residues. Germline V lookup: CDR1 SEHNR, CDR2 FQNEAQ (reference sequence). With 5 bases clipped from V and 7 bases from J, the junction kept 10 bases outside the gene matches. The CDR3 DNA sequence: TGTGCCAGCAGCACACCCGGGACAGATAATGAAGCTTTCTTT. This sequence encodes CASSTPGTDNEAFF.